The sample holds a few counts of the clone carrying this T cell receptor (beta chain). The target antigen is unknown. The data belong to a study of cytomegalovirus exposure and HLA in healthy donors. General study results and limits: TCR association rates varied by HLA locus in a later analysis, with DRB1 highest and HLA-C lowest. Several of the most significant clusters appeared linked to common viral pathogens, based on a later analysis.

The CDR3 totals 17 residues. Trimming removed 8 bases at V and 4 bases at J, with 26 bases between. The germline V gene has CDR1 SGHTA and CDR2 FQGNSA. Primers included in the PCR were 60 Vbeta and 13 Jbeta primers. Sequenced by immunoSEQ multiplex PCR; TCRdb stores in-frame clones only, minus some. The sample lists around 150,000 clones, about four fifths occurring once. Sequencing was performed on PBMCs. The gene calls are TRBV7-2 and TRBJ2-5; possibly TRBD2 for D (5 bases). The origin of this receptor is a male donor in good health and CMV-seropositive. CDR3 in amino acids: CASSRKRVAIELETQYF. As DNA, the CDR3 is TGTGCCAGCTCCCGGAAGAGAGTAGCGATCGAGTTAGAGACCCAGTACTTC.